This TCR beta chain stems from a study of response to subunit inactivated influenza vaccine. This clonotype was detected a few times. The antigen is undetermined. General observations from the study: Seasonal influenza vaccination, on each occasion, was suggested by the authors to recruit few new T cells.

The CDR3 runs 15 residues. V was clipped by 6 bases and J by 3 bases; unmatched bases: 7. Germline values: CDR1 MNHNS, CDR2 SASEGT. MiXCR, applied by TCRdb to the RT-PCR reads, yields one record per CDR3 protein. The sample shows 500,000 to 600,000 distinct CDR3 sequences, 10% to 15% of them seen only once. The sequencing here drew on PBMCs from blood, taken on the day of vaccination. This chain connects TRBV6-1 to TRBJ2-5, with 10 nucleotides matching TRBD1. The sequence derives from a man in his fifties or sixties who received an inactivated influenza vaccine. The CDR3 DNA is TGTGCCAGCAGAAGACTGGGACAGGGGAAAGAGACCCAGTACTTC. Residues: CASRRLGQGKETQYF.